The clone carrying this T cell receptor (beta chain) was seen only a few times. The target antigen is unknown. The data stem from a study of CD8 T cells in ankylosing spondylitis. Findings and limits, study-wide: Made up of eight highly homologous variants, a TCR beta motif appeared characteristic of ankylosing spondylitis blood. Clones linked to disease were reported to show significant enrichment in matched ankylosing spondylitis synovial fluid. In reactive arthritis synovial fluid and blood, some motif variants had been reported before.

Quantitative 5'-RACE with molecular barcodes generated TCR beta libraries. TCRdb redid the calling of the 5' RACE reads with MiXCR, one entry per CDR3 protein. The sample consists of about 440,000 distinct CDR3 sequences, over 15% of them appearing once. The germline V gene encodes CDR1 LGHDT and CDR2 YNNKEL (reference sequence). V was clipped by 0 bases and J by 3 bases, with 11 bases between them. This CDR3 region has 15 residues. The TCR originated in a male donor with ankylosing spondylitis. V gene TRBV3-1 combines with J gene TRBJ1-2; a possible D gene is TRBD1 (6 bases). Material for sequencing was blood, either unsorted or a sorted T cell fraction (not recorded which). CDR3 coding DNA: TGTGCCAGCAGCCAAGATCGAAAGGGGGACTATGGCTACACCTTC. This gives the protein CASSQDRKGDYGYTF.